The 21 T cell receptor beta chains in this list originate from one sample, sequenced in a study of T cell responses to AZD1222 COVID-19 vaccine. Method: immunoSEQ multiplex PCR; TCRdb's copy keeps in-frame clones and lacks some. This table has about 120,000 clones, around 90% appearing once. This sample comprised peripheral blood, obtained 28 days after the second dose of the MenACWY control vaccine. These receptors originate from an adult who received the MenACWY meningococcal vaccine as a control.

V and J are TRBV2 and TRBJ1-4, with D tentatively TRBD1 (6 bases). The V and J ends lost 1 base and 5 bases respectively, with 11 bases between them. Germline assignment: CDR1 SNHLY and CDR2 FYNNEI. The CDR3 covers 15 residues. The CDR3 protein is CASSEGRGQNEKLFF. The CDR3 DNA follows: TGTGCCAGCAGTGAAGGCAGGGGACAAAATGAAAAACTGTTTTTT.

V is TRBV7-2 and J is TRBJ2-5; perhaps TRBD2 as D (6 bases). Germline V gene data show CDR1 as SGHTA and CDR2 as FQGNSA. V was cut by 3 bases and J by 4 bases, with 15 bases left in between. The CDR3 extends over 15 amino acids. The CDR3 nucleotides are TGTGCCAGCAGCTTCGGCGGGGTACTTTCAGAGACCCAGTACTTC. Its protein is CASSFGGVLSETQYF.

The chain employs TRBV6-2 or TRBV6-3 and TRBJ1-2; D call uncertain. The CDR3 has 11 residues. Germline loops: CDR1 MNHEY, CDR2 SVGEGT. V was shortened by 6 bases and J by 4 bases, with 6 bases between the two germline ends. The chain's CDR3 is CASSRAYGYTF. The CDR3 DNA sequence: TGTGCCAGCAGCCGGGCCTATGGCTACACCTTC.

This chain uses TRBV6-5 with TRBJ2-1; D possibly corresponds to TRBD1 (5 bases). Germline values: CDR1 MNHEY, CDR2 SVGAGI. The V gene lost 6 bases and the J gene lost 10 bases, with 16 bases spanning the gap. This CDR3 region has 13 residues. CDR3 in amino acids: CASSHTTRTEQFF. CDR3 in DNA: TGTGCCAGCAGCCACACCACTCGGACAGAGCAGTTCTTC.

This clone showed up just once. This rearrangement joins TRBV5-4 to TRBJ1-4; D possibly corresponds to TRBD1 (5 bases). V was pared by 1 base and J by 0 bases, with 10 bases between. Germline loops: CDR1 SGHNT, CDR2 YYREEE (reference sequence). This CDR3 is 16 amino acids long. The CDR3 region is CASSLWGSATNEKLFF. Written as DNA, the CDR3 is TGTGCCAGCAGCTTGTGGGGGTCTGCAACTAATGAAAAACTGTTTTTT.

DNA for the CDR3: TGTGCCAGCAGCCCGCGCGTCCACCTCGACAGGGGTTATGGCTACACCTTC. This sequence encodes CASSPRVHLDRGYGYTF. The rearrangement uses TRBV27 and TRBJ1-2; 8 nucleotides match TRBD1. Losses at the gene ends were 6 bases for V and 5 bases for J; bases not matched to a gene: 17. This CDR3 has 17 amino acids. Germline V CDR1 and CDR2: MNHEY, SMNVEV (reference sequence).

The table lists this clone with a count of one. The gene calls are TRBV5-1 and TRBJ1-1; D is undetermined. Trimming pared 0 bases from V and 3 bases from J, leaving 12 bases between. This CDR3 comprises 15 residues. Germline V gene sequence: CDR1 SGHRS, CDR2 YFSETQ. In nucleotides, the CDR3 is TGCGCCAGCAGCTTGGGTCTCTCCCGAGACACTGAAGCTTTCTTT. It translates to CASSLGLSRDTEAFF.

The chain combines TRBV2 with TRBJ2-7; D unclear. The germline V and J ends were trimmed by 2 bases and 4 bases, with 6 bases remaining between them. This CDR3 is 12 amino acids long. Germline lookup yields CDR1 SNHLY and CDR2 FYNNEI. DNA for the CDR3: TGTGCCAGCAGTGAATGGGATTACGAGCAGTACTTC. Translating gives CASSEWDYEQYF. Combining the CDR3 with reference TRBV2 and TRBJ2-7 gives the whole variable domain EPEVTQTPSHQVTQMGQEVILRCVPISNHLYFYWYRQILGQKVEFLVSFYNNEISEKSEIFDDQFSVERPDGSNFTLKIRSTKLEDSAMYFCASSEWDYEQYFGPGTRLTVT.

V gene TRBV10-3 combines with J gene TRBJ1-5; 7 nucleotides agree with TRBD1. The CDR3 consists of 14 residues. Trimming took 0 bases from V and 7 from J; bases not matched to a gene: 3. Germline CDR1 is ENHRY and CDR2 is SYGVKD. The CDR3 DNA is TGTGCCATCAGTGAGTCACAGGGGCGACAGCCCCAGCATTTT. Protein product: CAISESQGRQPQHF.

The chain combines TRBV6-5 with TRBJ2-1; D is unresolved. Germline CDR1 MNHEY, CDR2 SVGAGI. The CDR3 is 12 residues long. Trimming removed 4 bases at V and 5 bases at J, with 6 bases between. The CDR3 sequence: CASSFRNNEQFF. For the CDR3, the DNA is TGTGCCAGCAGTTTTAGAAACAATGAGCAGTTCTTC.

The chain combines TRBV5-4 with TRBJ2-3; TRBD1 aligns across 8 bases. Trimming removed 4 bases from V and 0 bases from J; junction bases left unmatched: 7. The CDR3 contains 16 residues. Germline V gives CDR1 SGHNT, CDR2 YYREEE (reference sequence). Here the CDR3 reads CASSAKQGGSTDTQYF. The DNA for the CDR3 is TGTGCCAGCAGCGCCAAACAGGGGGGAAGCACAGATACGCAGTATTTT.

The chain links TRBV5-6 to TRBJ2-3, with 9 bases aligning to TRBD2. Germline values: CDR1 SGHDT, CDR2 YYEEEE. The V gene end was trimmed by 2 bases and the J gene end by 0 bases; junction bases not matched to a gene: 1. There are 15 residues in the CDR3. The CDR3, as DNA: TGTGCCAGCAGCTTTGGACTAGCGAGCACAGATACGCAGTATTTT. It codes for CASSFGLASTDTQYF. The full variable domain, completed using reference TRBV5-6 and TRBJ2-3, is DAGVTQSPTHLIKTRGQQVTLRCSPKSGHDTVSWYQQALGQGPQFIFQYYEEEERQRGNFPDRFSGHQFPNYSSELNVNALLLGDSALYLCASSFGLASTDTQYFGPGTRLTVL.

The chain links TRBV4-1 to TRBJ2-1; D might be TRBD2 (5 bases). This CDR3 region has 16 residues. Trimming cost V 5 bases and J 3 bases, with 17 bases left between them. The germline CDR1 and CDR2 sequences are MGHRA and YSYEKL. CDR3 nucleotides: TGCGCCAGCAGCATGCGTGCGGTCCGGGACTACAATGAGCAGTTCTTC. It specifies CASSMRAVRDYNEQFF.

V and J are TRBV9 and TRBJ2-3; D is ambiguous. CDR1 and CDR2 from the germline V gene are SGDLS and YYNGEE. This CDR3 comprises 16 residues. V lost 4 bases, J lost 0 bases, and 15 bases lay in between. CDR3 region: CASSPAHKSSTDTQYF. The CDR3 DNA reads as TGTGCCAGCAGCCCGGCCCACAAATCTAGCACAGATACGCAGTATTTT. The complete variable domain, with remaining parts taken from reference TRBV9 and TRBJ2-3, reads DSGVTQTPKHLITATGQRVTLRCSPRSGDLSVYWYQQSLDQGLQFLIQYYNGEERAKGNILERFSAQQFPDLHSELNLSSLELGDSALYFCASSPAHKSSTDTQYFGPGTRLTVL.

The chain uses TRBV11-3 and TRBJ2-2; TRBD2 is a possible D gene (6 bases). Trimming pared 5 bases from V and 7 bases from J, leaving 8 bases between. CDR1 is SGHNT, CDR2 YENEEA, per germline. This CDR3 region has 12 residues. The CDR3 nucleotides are TGTGCCAGCAGCCGGCGGGACGGGGAGCTGTTTTTT. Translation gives CASSRRDGELFF.

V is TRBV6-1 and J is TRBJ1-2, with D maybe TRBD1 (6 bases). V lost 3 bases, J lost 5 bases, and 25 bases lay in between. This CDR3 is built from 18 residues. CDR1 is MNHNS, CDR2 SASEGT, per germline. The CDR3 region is CASSDGQGILLRGYGYTF. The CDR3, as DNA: TGTGCCAGCAGTGACGGCCAGGGGATACTTTTAAGGGGTTATGGCTACACCTTC.

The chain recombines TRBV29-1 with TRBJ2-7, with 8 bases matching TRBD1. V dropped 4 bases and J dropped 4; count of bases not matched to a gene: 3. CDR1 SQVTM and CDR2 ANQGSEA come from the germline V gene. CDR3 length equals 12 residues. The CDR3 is CSVAQGEYEQYF. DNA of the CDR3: TGCAGCGTTGCACAGGGGGAGTACGAGCAGTACTTC.

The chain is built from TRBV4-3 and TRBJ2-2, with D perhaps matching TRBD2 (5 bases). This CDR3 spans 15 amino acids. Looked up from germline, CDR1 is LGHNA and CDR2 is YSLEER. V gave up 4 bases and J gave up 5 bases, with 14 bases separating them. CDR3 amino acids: CASSLKVGETGELFF. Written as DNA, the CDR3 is TGCGCCAGCAGCCTCAAGGTCGGGGAGACCGGGGAGCTGTTTTTT.

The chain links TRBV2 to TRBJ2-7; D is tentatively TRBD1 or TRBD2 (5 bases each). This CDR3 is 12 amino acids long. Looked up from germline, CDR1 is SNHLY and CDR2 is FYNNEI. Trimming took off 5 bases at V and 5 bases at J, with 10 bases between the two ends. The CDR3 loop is CASSWGWDEQYV. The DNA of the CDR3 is TGTGCCAGCAGTTGGGGGTGGGACGAGCAGTACGTC.

This CDR3 reads CASRPTGGHYGYTF. The CDR3 nucleotides are TGTGCCAGTAGACCCACTGGGGGGCACTATGGCTACACCTTC. The rearrangement uses TRBV19 and TRBJ1-2; TRBD1 is a possible D gene (6 bases). CDR1 and CDR2 (germline): LNHDA, SQIVND (reference sequence). The CDR3 sequence is 14 residues long. V gave up 6 bases and J gave up 3 bases, with 14 bases separating them.

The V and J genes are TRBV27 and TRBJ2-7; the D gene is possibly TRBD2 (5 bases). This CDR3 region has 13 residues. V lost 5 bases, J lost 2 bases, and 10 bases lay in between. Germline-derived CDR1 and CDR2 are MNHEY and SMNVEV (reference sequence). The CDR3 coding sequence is TGTGCCAGCAGTGACTACGGTCCCTACGAGCAGTACTTC. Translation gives CASSDYGPYEQYF.